The 20 T cell receptor beta chains in this list originate from one sample, sequenced in a study of early T cells in non-severe SARS-CoV-2 infection. TCRdb recomputed calls from the 5' RACE reads with MiXCR, one row per CDR3 protein. The sample yields tens of thousands of distinct CDR3 sequences, around 12% seen once. The sequencing used whole blood, collected at baseline. The receptor source for this set is an adult who was a healthcare worker with PCR-confirmed SARS-CoV-2 infection or an uninfected control (not recorded which).

This clonotype was seen more than once but under ten times. The genes are TRBV12-3 or TRBV12-4 and TRBJ1-6; no definite D call. V lost 5 bases and J 0 bases, leaving 2 bases between the germline ends. The CDR3 runs 13 residues. Here the CDR3 reads CASSDSYNSPLHF. Here the CDR3 DNA reads TGTGCCAGCAGTGACTCCTATAATTCACCCCTCCACTTT.

This clonotype was found many times. The CDR3 sequence is CSVESGGGNTQYF. The DNA of the CDR3 is TGCAGCGTTGAAAGCGGTGGGGGAAATACGCAGTATTTT. This chain connects TRBV29-1 to TRBJ2-3; either TRBD1 or TRBD2 may fit D (5 bases each). The V and J ends lost 2 bases and 7 bases respectively, with 13 bases between them. Germline assignment: CDR1 SQVTM and CDR2 ANQGSEA. This CDR3 region has 13 residues.

This clonotype was seen at least ten times. Germline is not matched at one junction end, which may reflect a read error. This chain links TRBV29-1 with TRBJ1-3, with a weak D call TRBD1 (5 bases). Germline CDR1 and CDR2: SQVTM and ANQGSEA. The CDR3 extends over 13 amino acids. The CDR3 is CSAGVGRGKTIYF. The CDR3 DNA sequence: TGCAGCGCCGGGGTGGGGCGCGGAAAGACCATATATTTT.

This clonotype was counted ten times or more. The chain employs TRBV28 and TRBJ2-3, with D possibly TRBD2 on 5 matching bases. Germline V gene sequence: CDR1 MDHEN, CDR2 SYDVKM. The CDR3 runs to 16 residues. V was clipped by 3 bases and J by 2 bases, with 15 bases between them. The CDR3 loop is CASSLGLQRITDTQYF. The CDR3 DNA is TGTGCCAGCAGTTTGGGCCTCCAGCGGATCACAGATACGCAGTATTTT.

This clonotype turned up a few times. V gene TRBV28 combines with J gene TRBJ1-5; the D gene is possibly TRBD1 (6 bases). V dropped 8 bases and J dropped 6 bases, with 20 bases sitting between them. There are 15 residues in the CDR3. In germline, CDR1 is MDHEN, CDR2 SYDVKM. CDR3 in DNA: TGTGCCAGCCGAGCTGAAGGGGGAAGGAGTCAGCCCCAGCATTTT. Its protein is CASRAEGGRSQPQHF.

There are many counts of this clonotype. The rearrangement joins TRBV7-8 to TRBJ2-7, with a possible D match to TRBD1 (7 bases). CDR3 length: 14 amino acids. Trimming pared 8 bases from V and 0 bases from J, leaving 14 bases between. Germline CDR1 reads SGHVS; CDR2 reads FQNEAQ. The CDR3 here is CASGRDSFSYEQYF. In nucleotides, the CDR3 is TGTGCCAGCGGGCGGGACAGCTTCTCCTACGAGCAGTACTTC.

The chain combines TRBV3-1 with TRBJ1-3; D remains unclear. The CDR3 sequence is 16 residues long. Germline V gene data show CDR1 as LGHDT and CDR2 as YNNKEL (reference sequence). The V and J ends lost 4 bases and 0 bases respectively, with 13 bases between them. CDR3 sequence reads: CASSRRLIFSGNTIYF. DNA of the CDR3: TGTGCCAGCAGCCGACGACTCATATTCTCTGGAAACACCATATATTTT.

This clonotype was detected a few times. The chain is built from TRBV11-2 and TRBJ2-7, with unresolved D. The CDR3 is 14 residues long. Germline CDR1 and CDR2: SGHAT and FQNNGV. The V and J ends lost 3 bases and 5 bases respectively, with 14 bases between them. The CDR3 is CASSLHRQAHEQYF. CDR3 in DNA: TGTGCCAGCAGCTTGCACCGTCAGGCCCACGAGCAGTACTTC.

This clonotype was detected many times. The chain joins TRBV28 to TRBJ2-7, with D uncertain. There are 12 residues in the CDR3. V was pared by 6 bases and J by 4 bases, with 10 bases between. The germline V gene encodes CDR1 MDHEN and CDR2 SYDVKM. CDR3 residues: CASRKGRYEQYF. The DNA of the CDR3 is TGTGCCAGCAGAAAGGGCCGTTACGAGCAGTACTTC. Based on the CDR3 plus reference TRBV28 and TRBJ2-7, the full variable domain is DVKVTQSSRYLVKRTGEKVFLECVQDMDHENMFWYRQDPGLGLRLIYFSYDVKMKEKGDIPEGYSVSREKKERFSLILESASTNQTSMYLCASRKGRYEQYFGPGTRLTVT.

The chain carries TRBV5-6 and TRBJ2-7; D call uncertain. V was cut by 2 bases and J by 6 bases, with 6 bases left in between. CDR3 length: 11 amino acids. The germline gives CDR1 SGHDT, CDR2 YYEEEE. The CDR3 DNA sequence: TGTGCCAGCAGCTTCCGGGCCGAGCAGTACTTC. Residues: CASSFRAEQYF. Variable domain in full (rest from reference TRBV5-6 and TRBJ2-7): DAGVTQSPTHLIKTRGQQVTLRCSPKSGHDTVSWYQQALGQGPQFIFQYYEEEERQRGNFPDRFSGHQFPNYSSELNVNALLLGDSALYLCASSFRAEQYFGPGTRLTVT.

V is TRBV11-2 and J is TRBJ1-1; D is possibly TRBD1 (5 bases). V was cut by 3 bases and J by 4 bases, with 12 bases left in between. The CDR3 is made up of 14 amino acids. Germline-derived CDR1 and CDR2 are SGHAT and FQNNGV. DNA for the CDR3: TGTGCCAGCAGCTTCAAGACAGATCGCACTGAAGCTTTCTTT. The encoded protein is CASSFKTDRTEAFF.

This sequence joins TRBV19 and TRBJ1-5, with TRBD1 matching 7 bases. The CDR3 loop spans 16 amino acids. Unmatched junction bases numbered 8, after V lost 4 bases and J lost 2 bases. From germline, CDR1 is LNHDA and CDR2 SQIVND (reference sequence). The CDR3 is CASSTRDSWGNQPQHF. CDR3 bases: TGTGCCAGTAGTACCCGGGACAGCTGGGGCAATCAGCCCCAGCATTTT.

The sample holds many counts of this clonotype. The chain employs TRBV3-1 and TRBJ1-2; D is ambiguous. Deletions cut 0 bases from V and 2 bases from J, with 13 bases between. This CDR3 region has 16 residues. CDR1 is LGHDT and CDR2 is YNNKEL in the germline V gene (reference sequence). DNA of the CDR3: TGTGCCAGCAGCCAAGATCGGGCGGTTTCCAACTATGGCTACACCTTC. Translated: CASSQDRAVSNYGYTF.

Only a few counts were recorded for this clonotype. The CDR3 nucleotides read TGTGCCAGCAGCGGGGGGCGCACAGATACGCAGTATTTT. Encoded protein: CASSGGRTDTQYF. The rearrangement links TRBV9 to TRBJ2-3; D is perhaps TRBD1 (6 bases). Germline V gene data show CDR1 as SGDLS and CDR2 as YYNGEE. Trimming cost V 3 bases and J 1 base, with 6 bases left between them. This CDR3 contains 13 residues.

This clonotype was observed a few times. The V gene is TRBV6-2 or TRBV6-3, the J gene TRBJ2-5; D remains ambiguous. The CDR3 runs 15 residues. CDR1 is MNHEY and CDR2 is SVGEGT in the germline V gene. V lost 2 bases and J lost 1, with 11 bases in between. In DNA, the CDR3 is TGTGCCAGCAGTTACCCCATATCAAGCCAAGAGACCCAGTACTTC. Its protein is CASSYPISSQETQYF.

The rearrangement links TRBV18 to TRBJ2-2, with a possible D match to TRBD1 (6 bases). V was shortened by 6 bases and J by 4 bases, with 12 bases between the two germline ends. Germline CDR1 reads KGHSH; CDR2 reads LQKENI. The CDR3 extends over 14 amino acids. The CDR3 region has the DNA TGTGCCAGCTCCATCGGACAGATCACCGGGGAGCTGTTTTTT. Protein: CASSIGQITGELFF.

In its sample, this clonotype ranks as medium-sized. The chain uses TRBV27 and TRBJ1-5; D not resolved. This CDR3 contains 15 residues. CDR1 and CDR2 from the germline V gene are MNHEY and SMNVEV (reference sequence). V lost 3 bases to trimming and J lost 7 bases, with 16 bases between them. The CDR3 DNA reads as TGTGCCAGCAGTTTGGGCGCGGGCATGGGCCAGCCCCAGCATTTT. Protein: CASSLGAGMGQPQHF.

The V call is TRBV14, the J call TRBJ1-2; TRBD1 is a possible D gene (6 bases). CDR3 length: 13 amino acids. Germline values: CDR1 SGHDN, CDR2 FVKESK. Trimming cost V 8 bases and J 1 base, with 11 bases left between them. The CDR3 protein is CASAQGNNYGYTF. The CDR3 nucleotides read TGTGCCAGCGCGCAGGGGAATAACTATGGCTACACCTTC.

The rearrangement uses TRBV10-3 and TRBJ2-7; TRBD1 matches 8 bases. The CDR3 covers 14 residues. V shed 6 bases and J 6 bases; nucleotides not matched to a gene: 10. CDR1 and CDR2 from the germline V gene are ENHRY and SYGVKD. Here the CDR3 reads CAISMPAGGGEQYF. The CDR3 DNA follows: TGTGCCATCAGCATGCCCGCAGGGGGCGGCGAGCAGTACTTC.

This clonotype was seen a handful of times. V is TRBV7-9 and J is TRBJ1-1; no clear D. The CDR3 loop spans 12 amino acids. Trimming removed 3 bases from V and 7 bases from J, with 9 bases in between. Germline V gene data show CDR1 as SEHNR and CDR2 as FQNEAQ (reference sequence). DNA of the CDR3: TGTGCCAGCAGCTTGGCGACCGATGAAGCTTTCTTT. Its translation: CASSLATDEAFF.